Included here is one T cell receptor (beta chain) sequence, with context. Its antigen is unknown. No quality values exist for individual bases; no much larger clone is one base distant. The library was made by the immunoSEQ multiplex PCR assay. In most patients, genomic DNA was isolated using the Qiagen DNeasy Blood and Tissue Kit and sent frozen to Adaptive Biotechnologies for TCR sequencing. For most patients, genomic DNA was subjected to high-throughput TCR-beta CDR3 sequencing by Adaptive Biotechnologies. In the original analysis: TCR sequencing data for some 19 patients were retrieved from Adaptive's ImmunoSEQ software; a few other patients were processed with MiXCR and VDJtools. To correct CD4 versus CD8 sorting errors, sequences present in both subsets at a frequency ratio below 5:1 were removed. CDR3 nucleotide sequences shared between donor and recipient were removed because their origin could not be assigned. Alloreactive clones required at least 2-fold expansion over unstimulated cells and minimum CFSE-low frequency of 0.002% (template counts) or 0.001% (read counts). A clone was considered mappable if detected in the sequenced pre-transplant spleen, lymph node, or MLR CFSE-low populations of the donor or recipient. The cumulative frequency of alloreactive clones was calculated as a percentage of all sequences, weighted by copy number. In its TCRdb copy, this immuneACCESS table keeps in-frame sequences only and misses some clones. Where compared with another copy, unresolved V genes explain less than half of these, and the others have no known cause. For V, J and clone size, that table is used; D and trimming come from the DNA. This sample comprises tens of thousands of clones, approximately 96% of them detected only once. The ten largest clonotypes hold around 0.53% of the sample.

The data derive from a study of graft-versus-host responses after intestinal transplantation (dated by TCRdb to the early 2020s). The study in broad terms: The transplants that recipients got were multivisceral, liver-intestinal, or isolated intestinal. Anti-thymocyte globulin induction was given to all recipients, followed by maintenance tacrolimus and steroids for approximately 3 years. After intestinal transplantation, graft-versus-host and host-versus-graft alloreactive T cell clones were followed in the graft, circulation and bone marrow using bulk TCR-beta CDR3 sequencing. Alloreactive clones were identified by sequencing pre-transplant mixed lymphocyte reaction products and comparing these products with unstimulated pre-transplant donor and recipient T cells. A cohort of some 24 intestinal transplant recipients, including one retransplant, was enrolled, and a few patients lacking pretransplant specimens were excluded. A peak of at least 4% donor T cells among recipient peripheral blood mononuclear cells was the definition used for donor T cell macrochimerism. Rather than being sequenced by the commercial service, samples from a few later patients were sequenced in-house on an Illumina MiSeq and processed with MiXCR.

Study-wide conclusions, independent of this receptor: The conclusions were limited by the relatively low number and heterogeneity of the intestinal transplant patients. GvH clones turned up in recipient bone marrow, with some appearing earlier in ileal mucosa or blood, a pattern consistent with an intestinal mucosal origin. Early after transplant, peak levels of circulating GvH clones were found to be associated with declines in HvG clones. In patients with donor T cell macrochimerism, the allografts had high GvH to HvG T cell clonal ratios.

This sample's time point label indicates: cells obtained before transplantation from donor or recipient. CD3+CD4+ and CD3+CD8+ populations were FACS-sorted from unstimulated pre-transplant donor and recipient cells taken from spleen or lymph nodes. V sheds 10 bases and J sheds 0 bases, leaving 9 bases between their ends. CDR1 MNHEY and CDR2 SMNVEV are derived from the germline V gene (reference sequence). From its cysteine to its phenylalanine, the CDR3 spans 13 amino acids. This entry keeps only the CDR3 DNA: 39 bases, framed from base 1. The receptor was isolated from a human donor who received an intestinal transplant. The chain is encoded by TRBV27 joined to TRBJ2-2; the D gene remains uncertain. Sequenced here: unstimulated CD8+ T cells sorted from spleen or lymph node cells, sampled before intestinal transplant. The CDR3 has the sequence CAILLPNTGELFF. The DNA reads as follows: TGTGCCATCCTATTACCGAACACCGGGGAGCTGTTTTTT.